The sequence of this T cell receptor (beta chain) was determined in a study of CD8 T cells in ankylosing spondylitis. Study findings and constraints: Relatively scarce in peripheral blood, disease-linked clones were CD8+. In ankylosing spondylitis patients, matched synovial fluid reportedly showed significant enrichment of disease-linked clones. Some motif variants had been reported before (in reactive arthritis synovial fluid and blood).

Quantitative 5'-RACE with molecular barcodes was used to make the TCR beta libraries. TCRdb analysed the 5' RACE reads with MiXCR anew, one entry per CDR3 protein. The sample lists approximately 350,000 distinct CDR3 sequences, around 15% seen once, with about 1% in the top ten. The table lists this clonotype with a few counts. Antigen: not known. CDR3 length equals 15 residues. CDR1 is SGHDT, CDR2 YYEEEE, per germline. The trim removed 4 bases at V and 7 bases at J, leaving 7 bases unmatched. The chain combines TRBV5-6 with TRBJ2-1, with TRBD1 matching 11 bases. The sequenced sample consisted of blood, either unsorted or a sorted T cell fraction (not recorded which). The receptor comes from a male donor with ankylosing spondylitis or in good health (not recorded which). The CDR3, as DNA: TGTGCCAGCAGCCTGGACAGGGGGCTTAAGAATGAGCAGTTCTTC. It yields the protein CASSLDRGLKNEQFF.